Shown below are 25 T cell receptor beta chains from a single sample sequenced in a study of early T cells in non-severe SARS-CoV-2 infection. TCRdb used MiXCR to reprocess the 5' RACE reads, holding one entry per CDR3 protein. The sample lists under 25,000 distinct CDR3 sequences; over 4% were seen once. Sequenced input: whole blood. All receptors derive from an adult who was a healthcare worker with PCR-confirmed SARS-CoV-2 infection or an uninfected control (not recorded which).

Of note for this clonotype: A clone one base away is much larger, so this may be a read error. This rearrangement joins TRBV27 to TRBJ2-7; 7 bases fit TRBD1. V dropped 3 bases and J dropped 4; count of bases not matched to a gene: 6. Germline assignment: CDR1 MNHEY and CDR2 SMNVEV (reference sequence). The CDR3 is 14 amino acids. The CDR3 DNA reads TGTGCCAGCAGTTTGCACAGGGGCGTATACGAGCAGTACTTC. Translated, it gives CASSLHRGVYEQYF.

This clonotype appeared once. The rearrangement uses TRBV20-1 and TRBJ2-7, with TRBD1 identical over 7 bases. V was clipped by 5 bases and J by 5 bases; unmatched bases: 12. CDR1 and CDR2 (germline): DFQATT, SNEGSKA (reference sequence). CDR3 size: 14 residues. CDR3 coding DNA: TGCAGTGCTCCACGCGAGACAGGGACCGACGAGCAGTACTTC. Amino acid sequence: CSAPRETGTDEQYF.

This clonotype has at least ten counts. The gene calls are TRBV4-1 and TRBJ2-1; D is undetermined. The ends were cut back, 1 base at V and 1 base at J, with 5 bases in the middle. This CDR3 has 14 residues. Germline V gene data show CDR1 as MGHRA and CDR2 as YSYEKL. Here the CDR3 reads CASSQVGSYNEQFF. The CDR3 DNA sequence: TGCGCCAGCAGCCAAGTCGGGTCCTACAATGAGCAGTTCTTC.

The chain uses TRBV5-1 and TRBJ2-5; 7 nucleotides line up with TRBD1. This CDR3 spans 14 amino acids. The J segment lost 6 bases and the V segment lost 5 bases, leaving 10 bases of the junction unmatched. Per the germline V gene, CDR1 is SGHRS and CDR2 is YFSETQ. The CDR3 coding sequence is TGCGCCAGCAGTTCCGGGACAGCTTCTCAGACCCAGTACTTC. Residues: CASSSGTASQTQYF.

There are many counts of this clonotype. The J gene is TRBJ2-7, the V gene TRBV18, with D unclear. This CDR3 spans 11 amino acids. V gave up 3 bases and J gave up 3 bases, with 3 bases separating them. Germline V gene data show CDR1 as KGHSH and CDR2 as LQKENI. Here the CDR3 reads CASSPGYEQYF. The CDR3 coding sequence is TGTGCCAGCTCACCGGGCTACGAGCAGTACTTC.

This clonotype was detected many times. The genes are TRBV20-1 and TRBJ2-1, with TRBD1 identical over 9 bases. CDR3 length equals 16 residues. The V gene end was trimmed by 3 bases and the J gene end by 1 base; junction bases not matched to a gene: 7. The germline CDR1 and CDR2 sequences are DFQATT and SNEGSKA (reference sequence). For the CDR3, the DNA is TGCAGTGCTAGGGCACAGGGGGCGGAATCCTACAATGAGCAGTTCTTC. Protein: CSARAQGAESYNEQFF.

This clonotype was counted between two and nine times. J is TRBJ1-4 and V is TRBV4-1; D gene ambiguous. V was shortened by 5 bases and J by 0 bases, with 10 bases between the two germline ends. The CDR3 is 15 residues long. Per germline, CDR1 MGHRA and CDR2 YSYEKL. CDR3 loop: CASSYGRATNEKLFF. Written as DNA, the CDR3 is TGCGCCAGCAGCTACGGACGGGCAACTAATGAAAAACTGTTTTTT.

This clonotype was seen many times. This sequence joins TRBV9 and TRBJ2-3, with D tentatively TRBD2 (5 bases). This CDR3 spans 16 amino acids. V lost 5 bases to trimming and J lost 1 base, with 17 bases between them. Per the germline V gene, CDR1 is SGDLS and CDR2 is YYNGEE. The chain's CDR3 is CASSWNGLGGTDTQYF. The CDR3 bases are TGTGCCAGCAGTTGGAACGGACTGGGAGGCACAGATACGCAGTATTTT. The complete variable domain, with remaining parts taken from reference TRBV9 and TRBJ2-3, reads DSGVTQTPKHLITATGQRVTLRCSPRSGDLSVYWYQQSLDQGLQFLIQYYNGEERAKGNILERFSAQQFPDLHSELNLSSLELGDSALYFCASSWNGLGGTDTQYFGPGTRLTVL.

The sample holds a few counts of this clonotype. CDR3 loop: CASSWRSPGPPGTEAFF. The CDR3 DNA reads as TGTGCCAGCAGTTGGAGATCCCCCGGGCCCCCGGGCACTGAAGCTTTCTTT. The genes are TRBV27 and TRBJ1-1; D is unresolved. The V end lost 4 bases, the J end lost 4 bases, and 22 bases lay between the germline ends. The CDR3 is made up of 17 amino acids. Germline values: CDR1 MNHEY, CDR2 SMNVEV (reference sequence).

This clonotype was recorded at least ten times. The V and J genes are TRBV2 and TRBJ2-3; 8 nucleotides align to TRBD1. Per the germline V gene, CDR1 is SNHLY and CDR2 is FYNNEI. V shed 5 bases and J 1 base; nucleotides not matched to a gene: 2. CDR3 size: 14 residues. CDR3 protein: CASSRDRRTDTQYF. As DNA, the CDR3 is TGTGCCAGCAGTAGGGACAGGCGCACAGATACGCAGTATTTT.

This clonotype has just a few counts. J is TRBJ1-1 and V is TRBV12-3 or TRBV12-4, with D possibly being TRBD1 (5 bases). This CDR3 is built from 13 residues. With 3 bases removed from V and 6 bases from J, the gap between germline ends came to 11 bases. As DNA, the CDR3 is TGTGCCAGCAGTTTTCCCCAGGGACCTGAAGCTTTCTTT. Amino acid sequence: CASSFPQGPEAFF.

This clonotype came up many times. The chain employs TRBV3-1 and TRBJ1-3, with TRBD1 identical over 7 bases. The CDR3 totals 16 residues. V shed 2 bases and J 0 bases; nucleotides not matched to a gene: 4. CDR1 is LGHDT and CDR2 is YNNKEL in the germline V gene (reference sequence). The CDR3 loop reads CASSQMTGTSGNTIYF. The DNA for the CDR3 is TGTGCCAGCAGCCAAATGACAGGGACCTCTGGAAACACCATATATTTT.

This clonotype appeared a few times. The chain carries TRBV7-2 and TRBJ1-5; D is ambiguous. This CDR3 comprises 14 residues. Trimming cost V 5 bases and J 2 bases, with 10 bases left between them. Germline assignment: CDR1 SGHTA and CDR2 FQGNSA. The CDR3 reads CASSEPRGNQPQHF. The CDR3 DNA reads as TGTGCCAGCAGCGAGCCGAGGGGCAATCAGCCCCAGCATTTT.

This clonotype was seen repeatedly, ten times or more. The chain employs TRBV5-6 and TRBJ1-5, with a possible D match to TRBD1 (5 bases). This CDR3 has 15 residues. Trimming stripped 2 bases from V and 4 bases from J, with 13 bases between. Germline V lookup: CDR1 SGHDT, CDR2 YYEEEE. CDR3 protein: CASSFGGLGNQPQHF. The CDR3 DNA is TGTGCCAGCAGCTTCGGGGGTCTAGGGAATCAGCCCCAGCATTTT.

V gene TRBV28 combines with J gene TRBJ2-7, with D uncertain. V lost 6 bases to trimming and J lost 4 bases, with 10 bases between them. Germline assignment: CDR1 MDHEN and CDR2 SYDVKM. CDR3 length: 12 residues. The CDR3 loop reads CASRGPGYEQYF. In DNA form, the CDR3 reads TGTGCCAGCAGAGGACCAGGTTACGAGCAGTACTTC.

This clonotype was counted many times. V usage is TRBV5-1 and J usage is TRBJ1-2; D might be TRBD1 (5 bases). CDR1 and CDR2 from the germline V gene are SGHRS and YFSETQ. There are 15 residues in the CDR3. V was clipped by 5 bases and J by 3 bases, with 17 bases between them. CDR3 sequence: CASRARPGPDYGYTF. The CDR3, as DNA: TGCGCCAGCAGGGCCAGGCCGGGGCCGGACTATGGCTACACCTTC.

This clonotype appeared many times. This chain connects TRBV6-1 to TRBJ2-5, with TRBD1 matching 7 bases. V was clipped by 10 bases and J by 5 bases; unmatched bases: 10. Per the germline V gene, CDR1 is MNHNS and CDR2 is SASEGT. The CDR3 extends over 13 amino acids. The CDR3 DNA reads as TGTGCCAACGAAAACAGGGGTTTCGAGACCCAGTACTTC. Amino acids: CANENRGFETQYF.

This clonotype was detected ten times or more. The chain combines TRBV30 with TRBJ1-3, with D unclear. The V gene lost 0 bases and the J gene lost 0 bases, with 12 bases spanning the gap. The V gene's germline CDR1 is GTSNPN and CDR2 SVGIG (reference sequence). This CDR3 is built from 16 residues. The CDR3 bases are TGTGCCTGGAGTGTACGGCTCGGCGTCTCTGGAAACACCATATATTTT. Residues: CAWSVRLGVSGNTIYF.

This chain joins TRBV29-1 and TRBJ2-7; 7 nucleotides agree with TRBD1. Germline V gene sequence: CDR1 SQVTM, CDR2 ANQGSEA. J was trimmed by 2 bases and V by 4 bases; bases with no gene match: 8. CDR3 length: 14 amino acids. In nucleotides, the CDR3 is TGCAGCGTTGGAACTGAGACAGGGACCTACGAGCAGTACTTC. This sequence encodes CSVGTETGTYEQYF.

This clonotype appeared many times. The CDR3 coding sequence is TGCAGCGTGGGACAGGGAACGGATCAGCCCCAGCATTTT. Its protein is CSVGQGTDQPQHF. This chain links TRBV29-1 with TRBJ1-5; 9 positions agree with TRBD1. Germline CDR1 reads SQVTM; CDR2 reads ANQGSEA. This CDR3 is built from 13 residues. Losses at the gene ends were 6 bases for V and 5 bases for J; bases not matched to a gene: 5.

This clonotype appeared many times. The chain uses TRBV18 and TRBJ2-7; no clear D. This CDR3 comprises 17 residues. CDR1 KGHSH and CDR2 LQKENI come from the germline V gene. Trimming cost V 0 bases and J 4 bases, with 19 bases left between them. CDR3 in amino acids: CASSPPRSKNWAYEQYF. The CDR3 DNA is TGTGCCAGCTCACCACCAAGGAGCAAAAACTGGGCTTACGAGCAGTACTTC.

This clonotype came up many times. The J gene is TRBJ2-7, the V gene TRBV18; TRBD1 agrees at 8 bases. The CDR3 length is 17 residues. Germline V gene sequence: CDR1 KGHSH, CDR2 LQKENI. Trimming at V came to 3 bases and at J to 3 bases, leaving 13 bases not matched to a gene. CDR3 protein: CASSPLRGRPNVYEQYF. The CDR3 DNA is TGTGCCAGCTCACCGCTCAGGGGGCGTCCTAACGTCTACGAGCAGTACTTC.

The sample holds a few counts of this clonotype. V and J are TRBV3-1 and TRBJ2-7, with no clear D. Trimming took 0 bases from V and 0 from J, leaving 12 bases between them. This CDR3 region has 16 residues. The V gene's germline CDR1 is LGHDT and CDR2 YNNKEL (reference sequence). The chain's CDR3 is CASSQDYVGGSYEQYF. For the CDR3, the DNA is TGTGCCAGCAGCCAAGATTATGTAGGCGGCTCCTACGAGCAGTACTTC.

The V call is TRBV7-6, the J call TRBJ2-2; D gene uncertain. Trimming removed 5 bases from V and 5 bases from J, with 6 bases in between. The germline V gene encodes CDR1 SGHVS and CDR2 FNYEAQ. This CDR3 has 12 residues. The CDR3 here is CASSAGTGELFF. CDR3 DNA: TGTGCCAGCAGCGCCGGGACCGGGGAGCTGTTTTTT.

V gene TRBV20-1 combines with J gene TRBJ2-3; D is possibly TRBD2 (6 bases). Trimming took off 5 bases at V and 1 base at J, with 13 bases between the two ends. The CDR3 sequence is 14 residues long. Looked up from germline, CDR1 is DFQATT and CDR2 is SNEGSKA (reference sequence). Written as DNA, the CDR3 is TGCAGTGCTGGGCCGGGCGGGGGCACAGATACGCAGTATTTT. Translated: CSAGPGGGTDTQYF.